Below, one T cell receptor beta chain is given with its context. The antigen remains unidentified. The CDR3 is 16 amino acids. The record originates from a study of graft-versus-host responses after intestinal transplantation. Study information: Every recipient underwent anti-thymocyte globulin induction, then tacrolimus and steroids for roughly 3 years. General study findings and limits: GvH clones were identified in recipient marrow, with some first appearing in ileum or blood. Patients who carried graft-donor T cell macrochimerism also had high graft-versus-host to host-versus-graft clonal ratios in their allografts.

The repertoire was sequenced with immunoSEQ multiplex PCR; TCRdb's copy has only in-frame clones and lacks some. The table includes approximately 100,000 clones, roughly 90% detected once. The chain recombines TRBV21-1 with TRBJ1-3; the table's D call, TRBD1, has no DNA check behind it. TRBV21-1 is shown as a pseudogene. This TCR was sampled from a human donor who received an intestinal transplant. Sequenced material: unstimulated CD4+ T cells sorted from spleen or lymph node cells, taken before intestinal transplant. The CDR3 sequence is CASPPGRRALGNTIYF. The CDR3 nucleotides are TGTGCCAGCCCCCCAGGGCGCCGGGCTCTGGGAAACACCATATATTTT.